The following is a TCR beta chain sequence with its context. The V segment lost 4 bases and the J segment 2 bases; nucleotides outside the gene matches: 3. Looked up from germline, CDR1 is SEHNR and CDR2 is FQNEAQ (reference sequence). The CDR3 consists of 14 residues. The data belong to a study of blood T cell repertoires in COVID-19. Turning to the study itself: PBMCs, B-cell-depleted T cells, or T cells provided the cDNA or gDNA that made up the material.

Repertoires were generated with immunoSEQ multiplex PCR, while TCRdb's copy carries only in-frame clones and drops some. The sample has tens of thousands of clones, 85% seen once. The receptor was isolated from a human donor in a cohort sampled during active COVID-19. The sequenced sample was peripheral blood. The chain combines TRBV7-9 with TRBJ1-1; 8 bases are a match to TRBD1. CDR3 residues: CASSWDRLNTEAFF. The CDR3 DNA follows: TGTGCCAGCAGCTGGGACAGGCTTAACACTGAAGCTTTCTTT.